This record looks at one T cell receptor beta chain sequence and its context. Its antigen is unidentified. These data originate in a study of shared clonotypes between healthy human individuals. Overall study context: Each donor's CD4 naive and CD4 memory cells filled three plates apiece, CD8 naive two, and CD8 memory one.

Study-level findings and limits: Clonotypes shared by all four sorted-subset donors had higher generation probabilities than non-shared clonotypes.

Evenly divided among several immunoSEQ plates was the genomic DNA of each subset. Libraries were prepared by immunoSEQ multiplex PCR; TCRdb keeps only in-frame clonotypes and omits some of them. The sample consists of 850,000 to 1,200,000 clones, roughly 70% of them appearing once. Germline CDR1 MDHEN, CDR2 SYDVKM. The CDR3 loop spans 16 amino acids. V shed 5 bases and J shed 0 bases, with 14 bases lying between them. The sample taken for sequencing was memory CD4+ T cells sorted from blood. This sample's subset: CD45RA-negative fraction. V gene TRBV28 combines with J gene TRBJ1-3; perhaps TRBD1 as D (6 bases). The sequence came from a man between 18 and 35 years old in good health. The CDR3 DNA reads TGTGCCAGCAGTCCCATCGGACAGCCCTCTGGAAACACCATATATTTT. The encoded protein is CASSPIGQPSGNTIYF.